The 13 T cell receptor beta chains below come from one sample, sequenced in a study of T cell changes during pregnancy in multiple sclerosis. Produced via immunoSEQ multiplex PCR; TCRdb's table is partial and in-frame only. The sample holds tens of thousands of clones; about 95% are singletons and the top ten take 1.1%. The sample consisted of peripheral blood, taken in the second trimester of pregnancy. Source of these receptors: a female donor with multiple sclerosis, enrolled in a pregnancy study.

The genes are TRBV7-8 and TRBJ2-4; TRBD1 might be the D (6 bases). V gave up 5 bases and J gave up 1 base, with 15 bases separating them. The CDR3 has 16 amino acids. The germline CDR1 and CDR2 sequences are SGHVS and FQNEAQ. The CDR3 reads CASSLRQALAKNIQYF. CDR3 bases: TGTGCCAGCAGCCTGAGACAGGCGCTGGCCAAAAACATTCAGTACTTC.

The genes are TRBV19 and TRBJ2-1; a possible D gene is TRBD1 (6 bases). Trimming pared 3 bases from V and 5 bases from J, leaving 17 bases between. This CDR3 contains 16 residues. Per germline, CDR1 LNHDA and CDR2 SQIVND (reference sequence). CDR3 in DNA: TGTGCCAGTAGTATTGGGCAGGGGTGGATGGACAATGAGCAGTTCTTC. Residues: CASSIGQGWMDNEQFF.

The genes are TRBV6-1 and TRBJ1-2; TRBD1 aligns across 10 bases. The CDR3 totals 14 residues. J gave up 7 bases and V 4 bases, and 6 bases lay outside the gene matches. Per germline, CDR1 MNHNS and CDR2 SASEGT. In DNA form, the CDR3 reads TGTGCCAGCAGTGTGGGACAGGGGTTTATTGGCTACACCTTC. This sequence encodes CASSVGQGFIGYTF.

The chain joins TRBV9 to TRBJ1-4, with 7 bases lining up with TRBD1. Germline CDR1 reads SGDLS; CDR2 reads YYNGEE. Trimming cost V 3 bases and J 7 bases; bases outside gene matches: 9. The CDR3 sequence is 15 residues long. The CDR3 protein is CASSDRDRNFEKLFF. The CDR3 DNA reads TGTGCCAGCAGCGACAGGGACAGAAATTTTGAAAAACTGTTTTTT.

The chain recombines TRBV4-1 with TRBJ2-7; D is ambiguous. Germline V gene data show CDR1 as MGHRA and CDR2 as YSYEKL. V shed 0 bases and J shed 2 bases, with 11 bases lying between them. This CDR3 is built from 15 residues. This chain's CDR3 is CASSQDKAEPYEQYF. Written as DNA, the CDR3 is TGCGCCAGCAGCCAAGATAAGGCGGAGCCCTACGAGCAGTACTTC.

The V gene is TRBV4-1, the J gene TRBJ1-2, with TRBD1 matching over 7 bases. V was clipped by 1 base and J by 4 bases; unmatched bases: 12. This CDR3 comprises 17 residues. CDR1 and CDR2 from the germline V gene are MGHRA and YSYEKL. CDR3 region: CASSQVRGGADSYGYTF. The CDR3 DNA follows: TGCGCCAGCAGCCAAGTTCGAGGGGGCGCAGATTCCTATGGCTACACCTTC.

The chain couples TRBV5-1 to TRBJ2-7, with a possible D match to TRBD1 (6 bases). Germline V CDR1 and CDR2: SGHRS, YFSETQ. There are 15 residues in the CDR3. V lost 0 bases and J 1 base, leaving 11 bases between the germline ends. As DNA, the CDR3 is TGCGCCAGCAGCTTGGAACGACAGGTATCCTACGAGCAGTACTTC. It is translated as CASSLERQVSYEQYF. Supplemented by reference TRBV5-1 and TRBJ2-7, the full variable domain reads KAGVTQTPRYLIKTRGQQVTLSCSPISGHRSVSWYQQTPGQGLQFLFEYFSETQRNKGNFPGRFSGRQFSNSRSEMNVSTLELGDSALYLCASSLERQVSYEQYFGPGTRLTVT.

The chain joins TRBV9 to TRBJ1-3; 8 bases agree with TRBD1. J gave up 2 bases and V 0 bases, and 1 base lay outside the gene matches. The CDR3 is 15 amino acids. Germline V CDR1 and CDR2: SGDLS, YYNGEE. The CDR3 nucleotides are TGTGCCAGCAGCGTAGACAGGGGGGCTGGAAACACCATATATTTT. Protein product: CASSVDRGAGNTIYF.

The chain has TRBV13 and TRBJ1-1; tentatively, D is TRBD1 (6 bases). Germline assignment: CDR1 PRHDT and CDR2 FYEKMQ (reference sequence). V lost 5 bases and J 8 bases, leaving 12 bases between the germline ends. The CDR3 length is 12 residues. The CDR3 DNA reads TGTGCCAGCAGCCAACAGGGATCCGAAGCTTTCTTT. It specifies CASSQQGSEAFF.

V is TRBV10-2 and J is TRBJ2-1; 8 bases are shared with TRBD1. V was pared by 7 bases and J by 7 bases, with 15 bases of the junction left unmatched. Germline V gene data show CDR1 as WSHSY and CDR2 as SAAADI. This CDR3 comprises 16 residues. This CDR3 is CASNRQGWKGTNEQFF. CDR3 bases: TGCGCCAGCAATCGACAGGGGTGGAAGGGTACAAATGAGCAGTTCTTC.

This chain links TRBV18 with TRBJ2-1; 7 bases align to TRBD2. This CDR3 is 16 amino acids long. Germline loops: CDR1 KGHSH, CDR2 LQKENI. V lost 0 bases and J lost 10; bases outside the gene matches: 12. CDR3 sequence reads: CASSPPGGRANREQFF. In DNA, the CDR3 is TGTGCCAGCTCACCACCGGGAGGGAGGGCCAACAGAGAGCAGTTCTTC.

V is TRBV11-1 and J is TRBJ2-2, with D tentatively TRBD1 (6 bases). This CDR3 spans 15 amino acids. The ends were cut back, 3 bases at V and 6 bases at J, with 14 bases in the middle. From germline, CDR1 is SGHAT and CDR2 FQDESV (reference sequence). CDR3 sequence: CASSLIRGGPGELFF. The CDR3 coding sequence is TGTGCCAGCAGCTTGATCAGGGGCGGCCCCGGGGAGCTGTTTTTT.

This clone appeared a single time. V usage is TRBV11-2 and J usage is TRBJ2-7; tentative D call: TRBD1 (5 bases). Germline assignment: CDR1 SGHAT and CDR2 FQNNGV. This CDR3 is 16 amino acids long. The V gene lost 1 base and the J gene lost 6 bases, with 19 bases spanning the gap. CDR3 protein: CASSLVWDAGSAEQYF. CDR3 bases: TGTGCCAGCAGCTTAGTATGGGATGCAGGGTCGGCCGAGCAGTACTTC.